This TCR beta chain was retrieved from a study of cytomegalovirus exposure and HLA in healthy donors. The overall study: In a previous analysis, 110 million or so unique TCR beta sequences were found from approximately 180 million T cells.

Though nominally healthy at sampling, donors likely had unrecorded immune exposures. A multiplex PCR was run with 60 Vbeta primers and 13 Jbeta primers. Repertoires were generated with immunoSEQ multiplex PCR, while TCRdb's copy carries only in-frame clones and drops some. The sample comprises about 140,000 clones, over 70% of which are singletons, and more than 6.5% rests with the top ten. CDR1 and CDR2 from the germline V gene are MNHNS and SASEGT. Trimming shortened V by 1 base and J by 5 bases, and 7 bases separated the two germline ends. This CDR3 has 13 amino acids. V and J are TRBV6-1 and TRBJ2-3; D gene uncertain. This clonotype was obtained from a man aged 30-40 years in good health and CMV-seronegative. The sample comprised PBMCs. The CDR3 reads CASSEGRRDTQYF. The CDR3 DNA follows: TGTGCCAGCAGTGAAGGTAGGAGAGATACGCAGTATTTT.